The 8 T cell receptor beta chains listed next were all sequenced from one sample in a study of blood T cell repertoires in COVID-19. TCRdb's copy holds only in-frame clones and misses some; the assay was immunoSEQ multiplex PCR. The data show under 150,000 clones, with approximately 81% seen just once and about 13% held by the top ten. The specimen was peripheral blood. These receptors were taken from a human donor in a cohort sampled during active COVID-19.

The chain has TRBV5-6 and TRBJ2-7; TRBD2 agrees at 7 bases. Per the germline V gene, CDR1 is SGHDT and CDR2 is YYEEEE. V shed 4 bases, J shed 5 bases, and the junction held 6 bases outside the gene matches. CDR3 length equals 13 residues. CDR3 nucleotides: TGTGCCAGCAGCGAAGGACGGGGGGACGAGCAGTACTTC. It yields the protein CASSEGRGDEQYF.

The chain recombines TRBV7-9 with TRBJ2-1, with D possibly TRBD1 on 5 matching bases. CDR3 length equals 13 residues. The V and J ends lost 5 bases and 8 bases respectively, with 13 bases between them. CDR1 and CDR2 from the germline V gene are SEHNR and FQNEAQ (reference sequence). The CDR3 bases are TGTGCCAGCAGCGGCGACAGTTACGATGAGCAGTTCTTC. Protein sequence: CASSGDSYDEQFF.

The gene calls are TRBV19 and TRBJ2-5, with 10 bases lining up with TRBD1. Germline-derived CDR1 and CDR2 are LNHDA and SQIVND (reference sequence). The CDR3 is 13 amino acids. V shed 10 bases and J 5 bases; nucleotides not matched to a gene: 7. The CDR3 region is CATRDRGGETQYF. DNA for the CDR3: TGTGCCACCCGGGACAGGGGCGGGGAGACCCAGTACTTC. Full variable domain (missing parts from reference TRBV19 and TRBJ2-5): DGGITQSPKYLFRKEGQNVTLSCEQNLNHDAMYWYRQDPGQGLRLIYYSQIVNDFQKGDIAEGYSVSREKKESFPLTVTSAQKNPTAFYLCATRDRGGETQYFGPGTRLLVL.

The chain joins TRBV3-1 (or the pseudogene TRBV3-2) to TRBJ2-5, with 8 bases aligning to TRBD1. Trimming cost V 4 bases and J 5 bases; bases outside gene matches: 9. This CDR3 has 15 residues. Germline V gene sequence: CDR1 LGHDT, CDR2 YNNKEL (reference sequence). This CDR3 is CASSPSPGGMETQYF. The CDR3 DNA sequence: TGTGCCAGCAGCCCGTCCCCAGGGGGCATGGAGACCCAGTACTTC.

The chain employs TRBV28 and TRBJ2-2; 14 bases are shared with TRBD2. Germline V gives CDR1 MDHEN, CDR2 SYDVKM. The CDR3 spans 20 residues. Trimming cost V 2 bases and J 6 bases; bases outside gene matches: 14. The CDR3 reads CASSLNRGLAGDVAAGELFF. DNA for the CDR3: TGTGCCAGCAGTTTAAACCGGGGACTAGCGGGGGACGTCGCGGCCGGGGAGCTGTTTTTT.

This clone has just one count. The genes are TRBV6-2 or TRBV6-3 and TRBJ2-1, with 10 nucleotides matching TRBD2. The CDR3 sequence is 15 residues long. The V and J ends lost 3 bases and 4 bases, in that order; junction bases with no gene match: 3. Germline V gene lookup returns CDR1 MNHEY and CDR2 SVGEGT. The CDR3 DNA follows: TGTGCCAGCAGTTATGAGCGGGGGGGGTACAATGAGCAGTTCTTC. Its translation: CASSYERGGYNEQFF.

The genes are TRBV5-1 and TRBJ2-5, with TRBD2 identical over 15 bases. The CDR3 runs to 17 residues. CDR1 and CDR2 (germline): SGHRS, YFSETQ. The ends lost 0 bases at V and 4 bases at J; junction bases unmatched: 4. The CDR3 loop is CASSLGTSGGARETQYF. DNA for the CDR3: TGCGCCAGCAGCTTGGGGACTAGCGGGGGGGCCCGAGAGACCCAGTACTTC.

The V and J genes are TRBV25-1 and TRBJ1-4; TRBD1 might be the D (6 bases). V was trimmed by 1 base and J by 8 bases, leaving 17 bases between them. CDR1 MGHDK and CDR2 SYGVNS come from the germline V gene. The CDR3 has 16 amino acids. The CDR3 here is CASSEFQGRLREKLFF. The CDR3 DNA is TGTGCCAGCAGTGAATTTCAGGGGCGGTTAAGGGAAAAACTGTTTTTT.